This T cell receptor beta chain was identified in a study of cytomegalovirus exposure and HLA in healthy donors. CDR1 SGHRS and CDR2 YFSETQ come from the germline V gene. The CDR3 is 16 residues long. The ends lost 0 bases at V and 6 bases at J; junction bases unmatched: 8. Primers for the PCR totalled 60 Vbeta and 13 Jbeta. TCRdb's copy holds only in-frame clones and misses some; the assay was immunoSEQ multiplex PCR. The sample holds more than 95,000 clones, roughly 80% seen once. Notes on the study in general: One variant, a missense change in DCLRE1C, was linked in a later analysis to TCR beta V- and J-gene trimming.

On this clone: The antigen remains unidentified.

This chain connects TRBV5-1 to TRBJ2-1; 8 positions agree with TRBD2. Source material: PBMCs. The source is a man between 50 and 59 years old in good health and CMV-seropositive. The CDR3 spells CASSLEGSGTFNEQFF. DNA for the CDR3: TGCGCCAGCAGCTTGGAAGGTAGCGGGACTTTCAATGAGCAGTTCTTC. Full variable domain (rest looked up from reference TRBV5-1 and TRBJ2-1): KAGVTQTPRYLIKTRGQQVTLSCSPISGHRSVSWYQQTPGQGLQFLFEYFSETQRNKGNFPGRFSGRQFSNSRSEMNVSTLELGDSALYLCASSLEGSGTFNEQFFGPGTRLTVL.